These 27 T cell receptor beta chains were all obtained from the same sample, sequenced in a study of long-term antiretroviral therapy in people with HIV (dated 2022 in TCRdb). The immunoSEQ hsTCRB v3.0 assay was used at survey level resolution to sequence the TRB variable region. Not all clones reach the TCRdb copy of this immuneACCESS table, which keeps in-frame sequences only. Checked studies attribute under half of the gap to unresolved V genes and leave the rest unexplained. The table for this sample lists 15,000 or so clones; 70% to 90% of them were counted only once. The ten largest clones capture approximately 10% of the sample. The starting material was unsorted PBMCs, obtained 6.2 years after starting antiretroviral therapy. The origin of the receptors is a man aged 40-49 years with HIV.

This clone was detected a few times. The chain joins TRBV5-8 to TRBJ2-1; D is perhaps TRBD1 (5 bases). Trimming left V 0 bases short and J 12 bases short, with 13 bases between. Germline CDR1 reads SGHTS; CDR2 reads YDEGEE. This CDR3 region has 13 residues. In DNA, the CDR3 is TGTGCCAGCAGCTTGGGTGTTATCCAGGGGCAGTTCTTC. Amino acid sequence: CASSLGVIQGQFF.

CDR3 DNA sequence: TGTGCCACCAGCAGAGACCTGGGACTAGCGGGCGGGGAGCTGTTTTTT. Translation: CATSRDLGLAGGELFF. V usage is TRBV15 and J usage is TRBJ2-2; 12 positions match TRBD2. The CDR3 extends over 16 amino acids. J gave up 7 bases and V 0 bases, and 3 bases lay outside the gene matches. Germline CDR1 reads LNHNV; CDR2 reads YYDKDF (reference sequence).

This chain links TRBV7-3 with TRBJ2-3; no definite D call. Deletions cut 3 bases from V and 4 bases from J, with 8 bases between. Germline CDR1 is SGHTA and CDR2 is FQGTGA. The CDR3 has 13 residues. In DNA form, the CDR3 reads TGTGCCAGCAGCTTGATTGAATCAGATACGCAGTATTTT. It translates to CASSLIESDTQYF. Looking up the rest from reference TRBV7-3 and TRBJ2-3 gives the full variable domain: GAGVSQTPSNKVTEKGKYVELRCDPISGHTALYWYRQSLGQGPEFLIYFQGTGAADDSGLPNDRFFAVRPEGSVSTLKIQRTERGDSAVYLCASSLIESDTQYFGPGTRLTVL.

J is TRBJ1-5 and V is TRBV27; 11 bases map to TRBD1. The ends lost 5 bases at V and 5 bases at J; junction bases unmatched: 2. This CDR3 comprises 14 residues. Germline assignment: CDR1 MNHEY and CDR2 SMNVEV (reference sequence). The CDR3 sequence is CASSLGQGDQPQHF. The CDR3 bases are TGTGCCAGCAGTCTGGGACAGGGGGATCAGCCCCAGCATTTT.

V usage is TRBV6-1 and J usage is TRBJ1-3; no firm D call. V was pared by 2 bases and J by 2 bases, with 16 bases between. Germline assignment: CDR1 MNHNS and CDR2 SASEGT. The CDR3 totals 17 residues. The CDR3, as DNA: TGTGCCAGCAGTGAAAGAGTCGTGGGAGGGACTGGAAACACCATATATTTT. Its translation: CASSERVVGGTGNTIYF.

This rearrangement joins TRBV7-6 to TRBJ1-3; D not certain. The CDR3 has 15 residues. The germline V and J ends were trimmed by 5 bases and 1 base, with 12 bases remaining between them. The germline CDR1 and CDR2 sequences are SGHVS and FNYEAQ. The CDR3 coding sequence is TGTGCCAGCAGCCCCGGTCCGGGTTCTGGAAACACCATATATTTT. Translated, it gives CASSPGPGSGNTIYF.

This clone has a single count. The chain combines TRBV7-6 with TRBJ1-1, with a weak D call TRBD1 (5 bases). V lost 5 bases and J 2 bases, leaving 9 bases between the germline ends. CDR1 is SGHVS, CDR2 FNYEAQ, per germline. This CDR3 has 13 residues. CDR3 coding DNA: TGTGCCAGCAGCCAGGGCCCCAACACTGAAGCTTTCTTT. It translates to CASSQGPNTEAFF.

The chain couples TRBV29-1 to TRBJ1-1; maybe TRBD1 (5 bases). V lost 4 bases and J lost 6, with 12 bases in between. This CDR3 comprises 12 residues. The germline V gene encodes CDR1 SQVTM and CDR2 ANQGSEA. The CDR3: CSVGGELAEAFF. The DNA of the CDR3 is TGCAGCGTTGGAGGGGAACTGGCTGAAGCTTTCTTT.

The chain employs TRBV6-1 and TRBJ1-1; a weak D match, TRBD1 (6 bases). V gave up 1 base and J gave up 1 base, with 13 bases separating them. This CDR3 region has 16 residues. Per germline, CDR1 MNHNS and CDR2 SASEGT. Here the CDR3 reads CASSEDDEGGNTEAFF. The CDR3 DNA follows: TGTGCCAGCAGTGAAGATGACGAAGGGGGGAACACTGAAGCTTTCTTT.

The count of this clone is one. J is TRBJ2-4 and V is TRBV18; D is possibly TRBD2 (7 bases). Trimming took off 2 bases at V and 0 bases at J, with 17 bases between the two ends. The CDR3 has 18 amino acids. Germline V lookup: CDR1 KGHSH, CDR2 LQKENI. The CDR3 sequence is CASSPIGGALLAKNIQYF. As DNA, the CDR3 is TGTGCCAGCTCACCAATTGGGGGGGCTTTACTAGCCAAAAACATTCAGTACTTC.

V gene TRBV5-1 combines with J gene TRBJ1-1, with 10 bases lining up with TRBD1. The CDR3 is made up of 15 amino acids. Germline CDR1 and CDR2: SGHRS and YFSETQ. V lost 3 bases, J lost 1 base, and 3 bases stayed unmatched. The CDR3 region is CASSYWTGGNTEAFF. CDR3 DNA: TGCGCCAGCAGCTACTGGACAGGGGGGAACACTGAAGCTTTCTTT. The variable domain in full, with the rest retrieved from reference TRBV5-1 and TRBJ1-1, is KAGVTQTPRYLIKTRGQQVTLSCSPISGHRSVSWYQQTPGQGLQFLFEYFSETQRNKGNFPGRFSGRQFSNSRSEMNVSTLELGDSALYLCASSYWTGGNTEAFFGQGTRLTVV.

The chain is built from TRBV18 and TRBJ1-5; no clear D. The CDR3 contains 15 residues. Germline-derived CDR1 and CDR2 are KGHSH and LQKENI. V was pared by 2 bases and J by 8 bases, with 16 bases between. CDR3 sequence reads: CASSPIGSKGEPQHF. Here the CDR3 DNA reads TGTGCCAGCTCACCAATCGGGTCGAAAGGTGAGCCCCAGCATTTT.

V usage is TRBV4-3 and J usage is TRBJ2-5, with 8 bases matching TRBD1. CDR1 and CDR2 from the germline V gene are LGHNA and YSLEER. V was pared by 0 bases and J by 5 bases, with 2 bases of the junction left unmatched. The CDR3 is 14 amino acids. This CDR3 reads CASSQDRGRETQYF. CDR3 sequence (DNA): TGCGCCAGCAGCCAAGACAGGGGGCGGGAGACCCAGTACTTC.

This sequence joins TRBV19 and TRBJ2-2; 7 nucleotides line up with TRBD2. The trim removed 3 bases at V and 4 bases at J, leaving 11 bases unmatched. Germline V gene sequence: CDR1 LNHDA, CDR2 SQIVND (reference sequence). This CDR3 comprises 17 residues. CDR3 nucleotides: TGTGCCAGTAGTATCTTTGATCGCGGGAGTGGCACCGGGGAGCTGTTTTTT. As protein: CASSIFDRGSGTGELFF.

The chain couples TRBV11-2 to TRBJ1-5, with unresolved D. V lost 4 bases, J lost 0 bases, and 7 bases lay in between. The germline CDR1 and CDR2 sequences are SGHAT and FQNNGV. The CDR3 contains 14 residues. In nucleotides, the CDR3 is TGTGCCAGCAGCTCGGGAGGTAGCAATCAGCCCCAGCATTTT. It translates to CASSSGGSNQPQHF. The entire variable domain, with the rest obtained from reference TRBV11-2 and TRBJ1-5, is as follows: EAGVAQSPRYKIIEKRQSVAFWCNPISGHATLYWYQQILGQGPKLLIQFQNNGVVDDSQLPKDRFSAERLKGVDSTLKIQPAKLEDSAVYLCASSSGGSNQPQHFGDGTRLSIL.

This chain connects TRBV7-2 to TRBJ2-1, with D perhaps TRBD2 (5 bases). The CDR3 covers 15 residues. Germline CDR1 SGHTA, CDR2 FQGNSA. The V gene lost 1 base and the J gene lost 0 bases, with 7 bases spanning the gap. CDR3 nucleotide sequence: TGTGCCAGCAGCTTAGAGCGGAACTCCTACAATGAGCAGTTCTTC. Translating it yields CASSLERNSYNEQFF. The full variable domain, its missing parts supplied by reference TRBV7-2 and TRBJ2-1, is GAGVSQSPSNKVTEKGKDVELRCDPISGHTALYWYRQSLGQGLEFLIYFQGNSAPDKSGLPSDRFSAERTGGSVSTLTIQRTQQEDSAVYLCASSLERNSYNEQFFGPGTRLTVL.

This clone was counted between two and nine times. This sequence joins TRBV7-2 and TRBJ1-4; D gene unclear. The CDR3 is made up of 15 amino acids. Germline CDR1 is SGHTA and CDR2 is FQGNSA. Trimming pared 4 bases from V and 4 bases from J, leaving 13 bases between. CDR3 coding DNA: TGTGCCAGCAGCTCCCATCTGGGGATTAATGAAAAACTGTTTTTT. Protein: CASSSHLGINEKLFF.

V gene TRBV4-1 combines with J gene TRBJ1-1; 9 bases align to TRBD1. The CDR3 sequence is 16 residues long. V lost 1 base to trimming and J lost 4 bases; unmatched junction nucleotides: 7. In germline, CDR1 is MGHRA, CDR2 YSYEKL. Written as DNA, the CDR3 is TGCGCCAGCAGCCAAGCGGGACAGGGTCTTGGCACTGAAGCTTTCTTT. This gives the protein CASSQAGQGLGTEAFF.

For the CDR3, the DNA is TGTGCCAGCAGTTACTTTTCCGGGGGGCCTGATGAAAAACTGTTTTTT. Translation gives CASSYFSGGPDEKLFF. The chain carries TRBV6-6 and TRBJ1-4; D is perhaps TRBD1 (6 bases). The CDR3 is 16 residues long. Between the trimmed V and J ends, which lost 1 base and 6 bases, there was a span of 15 bases. Germline loops: CDR1 MNHNY, CDR2 SVGAGI (reference sequence).

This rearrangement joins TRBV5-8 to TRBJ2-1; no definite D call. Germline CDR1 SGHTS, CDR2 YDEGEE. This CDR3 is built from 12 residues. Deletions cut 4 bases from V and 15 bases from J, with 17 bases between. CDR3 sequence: CASSPGSTRRFF. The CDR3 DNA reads TGTGCCAGCAGCCCCGGTTCCACCAGGAGGTTCTTC.

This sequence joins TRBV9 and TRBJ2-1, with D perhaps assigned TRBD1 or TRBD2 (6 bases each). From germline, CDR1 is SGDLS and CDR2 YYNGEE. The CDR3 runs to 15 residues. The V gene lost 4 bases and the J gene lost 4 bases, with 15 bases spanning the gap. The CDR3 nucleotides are TGTGCCAGCAGCCCAAAGGAGGGGGAGTACAATGAGCAGTTCTTC. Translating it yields CASSPKEGEYNEQFF. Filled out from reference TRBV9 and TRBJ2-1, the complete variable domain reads DSGVTQTPKHLITATGQRVTLRCSPRSGDLSVYWYQQSLDQGLQFLIQYYNGEERAKGNILERFSAQQFPDLHSELNLSSLELGDSALYFCASSPKEGEYNEQFFGPGTRLTVL.

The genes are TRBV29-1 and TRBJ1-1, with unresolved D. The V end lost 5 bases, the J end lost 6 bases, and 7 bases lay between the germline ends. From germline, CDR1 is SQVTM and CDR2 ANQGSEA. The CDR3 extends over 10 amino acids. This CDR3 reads CSVSGAEAFF. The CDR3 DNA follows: TGCAGCGTTTCGGGAGCTGAAGCTTTCTTT.

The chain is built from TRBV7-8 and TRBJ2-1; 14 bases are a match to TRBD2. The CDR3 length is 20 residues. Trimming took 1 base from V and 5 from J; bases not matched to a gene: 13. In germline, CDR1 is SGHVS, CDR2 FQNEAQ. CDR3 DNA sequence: TGTGCCAGCAGCTTAGTATTGGGACTAGCGGGAGTTGAGAGGAACAATGAGCAGTTCTTC. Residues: CASSLVLGLAGVERNNEQFF.

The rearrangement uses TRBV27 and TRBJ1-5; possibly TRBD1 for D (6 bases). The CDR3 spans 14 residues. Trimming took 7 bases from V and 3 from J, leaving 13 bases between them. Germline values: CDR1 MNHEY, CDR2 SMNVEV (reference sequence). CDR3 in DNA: TGTGCCAGCAATGCAGGGGCGAACAATCAGCCCCAGCATTTT. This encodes CASNAGANNQPQHF.

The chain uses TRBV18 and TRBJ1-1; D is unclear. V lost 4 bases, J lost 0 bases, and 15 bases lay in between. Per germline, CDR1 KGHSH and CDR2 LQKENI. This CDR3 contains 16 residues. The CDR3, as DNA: TGTGCCAGCTCACAGGCCCGTATGGAGATGAACACTGAAGCTTTCTTT. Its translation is CASSQARMEMNTEAFF.

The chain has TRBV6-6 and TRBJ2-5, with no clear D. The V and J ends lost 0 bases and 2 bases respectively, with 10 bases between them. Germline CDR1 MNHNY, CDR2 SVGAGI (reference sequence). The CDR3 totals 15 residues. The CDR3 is CASSYSRGVQETQYF. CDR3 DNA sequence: TGTGCCAGCAGTTACTCGAGAGGAGTTCAAGAGACCCAGTACTTC.

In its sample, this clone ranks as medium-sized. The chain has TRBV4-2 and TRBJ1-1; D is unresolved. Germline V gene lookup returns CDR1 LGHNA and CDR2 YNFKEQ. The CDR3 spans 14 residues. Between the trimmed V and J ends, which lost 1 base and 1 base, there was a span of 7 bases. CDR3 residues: CASSQVEGNTEAFF. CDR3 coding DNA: TGTGCCAGCAGCCAAGTTGAAGGGAACACTGAAGCTTTCTTT.